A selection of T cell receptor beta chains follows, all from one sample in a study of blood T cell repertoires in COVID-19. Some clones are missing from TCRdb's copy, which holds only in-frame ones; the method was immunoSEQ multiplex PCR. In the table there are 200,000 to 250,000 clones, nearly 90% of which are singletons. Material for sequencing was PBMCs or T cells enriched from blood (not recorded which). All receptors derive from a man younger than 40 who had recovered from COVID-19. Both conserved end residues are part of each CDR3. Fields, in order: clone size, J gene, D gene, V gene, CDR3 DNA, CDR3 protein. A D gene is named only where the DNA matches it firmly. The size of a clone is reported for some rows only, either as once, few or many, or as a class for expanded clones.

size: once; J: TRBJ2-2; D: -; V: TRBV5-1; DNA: TGCGCCAGCAGCTTGGCGACTAGTCGCGGGGAGCTGTTTTTT; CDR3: CASSLATSRGELFF
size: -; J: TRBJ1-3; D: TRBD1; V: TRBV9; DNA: TGTGCCAGCAGCGCGCTACAGGGGGCTATCTCTGGAAACACCATATATTTT; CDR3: CASSALQGAISGNTIYF
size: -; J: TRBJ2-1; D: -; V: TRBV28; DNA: TGTGCCAGCAGTCGGATAATCGACAGGCGGGACAATGAGCAGTTCTTC; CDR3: CASSRIIDRRDNEQFF
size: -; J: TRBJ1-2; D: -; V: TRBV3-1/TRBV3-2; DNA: TGTGCCAGCAGCCAAGACGTAGGGGCGGCTGGCTACACCTTC; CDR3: CASSQDVGAAGYTF
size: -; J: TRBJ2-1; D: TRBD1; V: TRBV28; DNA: TGTGCCAGCAGTCCAGGGGGCGCTAGCTCCTACAATGAGCAGTTCTTC; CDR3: CASSPGGASSYNEQFF
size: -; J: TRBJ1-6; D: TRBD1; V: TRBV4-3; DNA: TGCGCCAGCAGCCAAGAGAGACAGGGCCGCAATTCACCCCTCCACTTT; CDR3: CASSQERQGRNSPLHF
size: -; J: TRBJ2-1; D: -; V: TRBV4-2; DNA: TGTGCCAGCAGCCAAGCGGGAGTTGCGCGCGATGAGCAGTTCTTC; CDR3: CASSQAGVARDEQFF
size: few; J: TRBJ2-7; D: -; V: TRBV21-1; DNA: TGTGCCAGCAGCAATGCGACAGAGCAGTACTTC; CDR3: CASSNATEQYF
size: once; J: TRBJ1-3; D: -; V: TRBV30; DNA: TGTGCCTGGAGCCGCCAGGGTGGAAACACCATATATTTT; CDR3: CAWSRQGGNTIYF
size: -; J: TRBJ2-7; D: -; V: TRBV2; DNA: TGTGCCAGCAGTGAAGCCGGGTGGTCGGCCTGGAAAGGGTACTTC; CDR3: CASSEAGWSAWKGYF
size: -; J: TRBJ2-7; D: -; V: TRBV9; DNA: TGTGCCAGCAGCGTAGGGAACAGGGCCTACGAGCAGTACTTC; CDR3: CASSVGNRAYEQYF
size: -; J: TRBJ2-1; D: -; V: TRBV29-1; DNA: TGCAGCGCGAGGTCAAGCGGCGATGAGCAGTTCTTC; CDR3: CSARSSGDEQFF
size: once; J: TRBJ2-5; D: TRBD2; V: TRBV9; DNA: TGTGCCAGCAGCACCCGGGAGGTGGGAGAGACCCAGTACTTC; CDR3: CASSTREVGETQYF
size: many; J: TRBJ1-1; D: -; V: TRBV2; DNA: TGTGCCAGCAGGCACAGGGAGAACACTGAAGCTTTCTTT; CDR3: CASRHRENTEAFF
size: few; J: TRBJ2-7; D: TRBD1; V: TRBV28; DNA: TGTGCCAGCACCATCCAGGGGGTTCGCGAGCAGTACTTC; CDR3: CASTIQGVREQYF
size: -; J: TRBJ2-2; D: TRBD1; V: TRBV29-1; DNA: TGCAGCGTGGGACAGCTCACCGGGGAGCTGTTTTTT; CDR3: CSVGQLTGELFF
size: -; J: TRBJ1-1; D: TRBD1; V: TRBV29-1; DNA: TGCAGCGTCACCCGGGACAGGAACACTGAAGCTTTCTTT; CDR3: CSVTRDRNTEAFF
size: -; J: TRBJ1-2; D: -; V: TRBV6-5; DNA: TGTGCCAGCAGTCCCACGTGGGAGCAGAACTATGGCTACACCTTC; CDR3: CASSPTWEQNYGYTF
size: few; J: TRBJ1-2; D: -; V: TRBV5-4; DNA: TGTGCCAGCAGCCCCTCTAACAGGGTTCCTCTCATCTATGGCTACACCTTC; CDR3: CASSPSNRVPLIYGYTF
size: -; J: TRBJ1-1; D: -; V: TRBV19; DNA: TGTGCCAGTAGTATAGATCTATTACAGGTCCCTGAAGCTTTCTTT; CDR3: CASSIDLLQVPEAFF